This entry is about one T cell receptor beta chain. Its antigen is not known. CDR1 and CDR2 (germline): SEHNR, FQNEAQ (reference sequence). V gave up 1 base and J gave up 5 bases; unmatched junction bases: 4. The CDR3 is made up of 16 amino acids. Primers for the PCR totalled 60 Vbeta and 13 Jbeta. Using immunoSEQ multiplex PCR, the repertoire was profiled, and TCRdb retains in-frame clones only, with some absent. The data hold 150,000 to 250,000 clones, with about four fifths observed a single time. The data are from a study of cytomegalovirus exposure and HLA in healthy donors. About the study: Researchers found that just over 80% of around 400 genotyped donors fell within the Caucasian-associated ancestry cluster.

Broader study findings: The records held CMV serostatus as the only immune exposure information.

The TCR originated in a boy aged 2-9 years in good health and CMV-seronegative. The V and J genes are TRBV7-9 and TRBJ2-5; 13 nucleotides agree with TRBD2. Material for sequencing was PBMCs. CDR3 loop: CASSLGLAGGLETQYF. CDR3 coding DNA: TGTGCCAGCAGCTTAGGACTAGCGGGGGGTCTGGAGACCCAGTACTTC.